In its sample, the clone carrying this T cell receptor beta chain was seen a few times. TCRdb ran MiXCR on the 5' RACE reads and lists one entry per CDR3 protein. The table includes about 620,000 distinct CDR3 sequences, about a sixth detected once. These data originate in a study of T-cell memory formation after mild COVID-19. Study at large: TCR clusters largely stayed donor specific.

CDR3 length: 17 amino acids. Germline values: CDR1 SGHVS, CDR2 FNYEAQ. Trimming at V came to 5 bases and at J to 5 bases, leaving 9 bases not matched to a gene. The V and J genes are TRBV7-6 and TRBJ2-3, with TRBD2 matching 14 bases. This TCR derives from an adult woman who had mild COVID-19 (a few samples of this study predate the infection). Cell type and time point are not known. The specimen was PBMCs or a T cell subset sorted from them (not recorded which). CDR3 protein: CASSIRTGTSGRDTQYF. DNA of the CDR3: TGTGCCAGCAGCATACGGACCGGGACTAGCGGGAGAGATACGCAGTATTTT.